These 23 T cell receptor beta chains originate from one sample sequenced in a study of blood T cells in healthy people across ages. A second PCR, run for about 7 to 11 cycles, used a sample-barcoded 5' primer plus a J-beta primer mix. TCRdb re-called the 5' RACE reads with MiXCR, one entry per CDR3 protein. Among 1.5 million to 2 million distinct CDR3 sequences listed, approximately 28% were seen once. Sequencing input: blood. The receptors originated from a woman aged 30 to 39 in good health.

Remarks on this clonotype: The germline gene is not matched at one end of the junction; a read error may be the cause. This rearrangement joins TRBV29-1 to TRBJ1-1; D possibly corresponds to TRBD1 (5 bases). CDR3 length equals 14 residues. Germline CDR1 SQVTM, CDR2 ANQGSEA. In nucleotides, the CDR3 is TGCAGCGTTTCTTTGAATGGGGGGAACAGTGAAGCTTTCTTT. This sequence encodes CSVSLNGGNSEAFF.

In this sample, this clonotype turned up many times. The chain recombines TRBV6-5 with TRBJ2-1, with 11 bases that match TRBD2. The junction had 5 bases not matched to a gene; V was cut back by 4 bases and J by 6 bases. The CDR3 is made up of 15 amino acids. The germline V gene encodes CDR1 MNHEY and CDR2 SVGAGI. CDR3 region: CASSLTSGSSNEQFF. Here the CDR3 DNA reads TGTGCCAGCAGTTTAACTAGCGGGAGTAGCAATGAGCAGTTCTTC.

Only a few counts were recorded for this clonotype. The V call is TRBV6-5, the J call TRBJ2-4; TRBD2 matches 9 bases. This CDR3 spans 14 amino acids. V lost 4 bases and J lost 6; bases outside the gene matches: 4. The V gene's germline CDR1 is MNHEY and CDR2 SVGAGI. Here the CDR3 DNA reads TGTGCCAGCAGTTTGCGGGGGGGCCCAAACATTCAGTACTTC. Amino acids: CASSLRGGPNIQYF.

This clonotype came up many times. The chain joins TRBV29-1 to TRBJ2-3; 7 nucleotides align to TRBD2. Per the germline V gene, CDR1 is SQVTM and CDR2 is ANQGSEA. The ends lost 7 bases at V and 7 bases at J; junction bases unmatched: 14. The CDR3 runs 14 residues. CDR3 residues: CSAGTGGSGYTQYF. The CDR3 DNA sequence: TGCAGCGCTGGTACGGGAGGCTCGGGGTATACGCAGTATTTT.

In this sample, this clonotype turned up a few times. The chain carries TRBV29-1 and TRBJ1-5; D not resolved. Germline assignment: CDR1 SQVTM and CDR2 ANQGSEA. The ends were cut back, 6 bases at V and 0 bases at J, with 15 bases in the middle. The CDR3 loop spans 15 amino acids. The CDR3 protein is CSVRSGSDSNQPQHF. CDR3 bases: TGCAGCGTAAGGTCCGGTTCAGATAGCAATCAGCCCCAGCATTTT.

This clonotype was recorded at least ten times. The J gene is TRBJ1-2, the V gene TRBV12-3 or TRBV12-4; D is uncertain. The V gene lost 5 bases and the J gene lost 3 bases, with 10 bases spanning the gap. This CDR3 has 13 residues. CDR3 region: CASSSRVDYGYTF. CDR3 bases: TGTGCCAGCAGTAGCCGGGTGGACTATGGCTACACCTTC.

At least ten counts were recorded for this clonotype. The rearrangement uses TRBV11-2 and TRBJ2-1; 12 bases align to TRBD2. The germline CDR1 and CDR2 sequences are SGHAT and FQNNGV. The CDR3 length is 16 residues. The V and J ends lost 5 bases and 7 bases, in that order; junction bases with no gene match: 9. CDR3 sequence reads: CASSVTSGRSGNEQFF. The DNA for the CDR3 is TGTGCCAGCAGCGTAACTAGCGGGAGGAGTGGTAATGAGCAGTTCTTC.

J is TRBJ2-3 and V is TRBV7-6; D perhaps matches TRBD1 (6 bases). This CDR3 region has 14 residues. Germline CDR1 and CDR2: SGHVS and FNYEAQ. Trimming shortened V by 5 bases and J by 1 base, and 10 bases separated the two germline ends. This chain's CDR3 is CASSLWTGTDTQYF. Here the CDR3 DNA reads TGTGCCAGCAGCCTGTGGACAGGCACAGATACGCAGTATTTT.

The chain employs TRBV5-1 and TRBJ2-1, with D maybe TRBD2 (7 bases). In germline, CDR1 is SGHRS, CDR2 YFSETQ. The CDR3 runs 15 residues. Between the trimmed V and J ends, which lost 0 bases and 4 bases, there was a span of 11 bases. CDR3 nucleotide sequence: TGCGCCAGCAGCTTGGTACAGGGACTATACAATGAGCAGTTCTTC. Residues: CASSLVQGLYNEQFF.

DNA of the CDR3: TGTGCCAGCAGTGAAGAGGAGATCACTGAAGCTTTCTTT. Its protein is CASSEEEITEAFF. The gene calls are TRBV25-1 and TRBJ1-1; D not resolved. Trimming took 2 bases from V and 4 from J, leaving 8 bases between them. The germline V gene encodes CDR1 MGHDK and CDR2 SYGVNS. The CDR3 covers 13 residues.

This chain joins TRBV5-1 and TRBJ1-4; possibly TRBD1 for D (5 bases). Per germline, CDR1 SGHRS and CDR2 YFSETQ. Deletions cut 3 bases from V and 0 bases from J, with 12 bases between. CDR3 length: 16 amino acids. CDR3 coding DNA: TGCGCCAGCAGCTCCAGGGACCGTTCAACTAATGAAAAACTGTTTTTT. Its protein product is CASSSRDRSTNEKLFF.

The rearrangement uses TRBV20-1 and TRBJ2-1; unclear D gene. The V gene lost 5 bases and the J gene lost 0 bases, with 14 bases spanning the gap. The CDR3 sequence is 15 residues long. Germline lookup yields CDR1 DFQATT and CDR2 SNEGSKA (reference sequence). This CDR3 reads CSAGASQRSYNEQFF. The CDR3 DNA is TGCAGTGCTGGAGCAAGCCAACGCTCCTACAATGAGCAGTTCTTC.

This chain connects TRBV9 to TRBJ1-1; D ambiguous. Trimming left V 0 bases short and J 4 bases short, with 10 bases between. The CDR3 consists of 14 residues. The V gene's germline CDR1 is SGDLS and CDR2 YYNGEE. DNA of the CDR3: TGTGCCAGCAGCGTAGCGGTGCCAAGCACTGAAGCTTTCTTT. Translation gives CASSVAVPSTEAFF.

This clonotype has at least ten counts. V is TRBV20-1 and J is TRBJ2-7, with unresolved D. Deletions cut 1 base from V and 2 bases from J, with 6 bases between. CDR3 length: 12 residues. Germline values: CDR1 DFQATT, CDR2 SNEGSKA (reference sequence). CDR3 nucleotide sequence: TGCAGTGCTAGAGGTAATACCTACGAGCAGTACTTC. Protein sequence: CSARGNTYEQYF.

This clonotype came up once. The chain combines TRBV6-5 with TRBJ1-2; 10 nucleotides align to TRBD1. The CDR3 has 16 residues. CDR1 is MNHEY, CDR2 SVGAGI, per germline. V lost 4 bases, J lost 10 bases, and 15 bases stayed unmatched. The CDR3 sequence: CASSLDRDRGVHDYTF. The CDR3 nucleotides are TGTGCCAGCAGTTTAGACCGGGACAGGGGTGTTCATGACTACACCTTC.

The chain links TRBV10-3 to TRBJ2-7; maybe TRBD1 (5 bases). Germline CDR1 and CDR2: ENHRY and SYGVKD. V was trimmed by 0 bases and J by 1 base, leaving 10 bases between them. The CDR3 runs to 15 residues. In nucleotides, the CDR3 is TGTGCCATCAGTGAGTCCGTAGGGGCGTCCTACGAGCAGTACTTC. Its translation: CAISESVGASYEQYF.

The chain has TRBV11-2 and TRBJ2-7; TRBD1 is a possible D gene (5 bases). Germline loops: CDR1 SGHAT, CDR2 FQNNGV. The CDR3 runs to 14 residues. V lost 6 bases and J lost 3, with 15 bases in between. CDR3 in DNA: TGTGCCAGCAGTCCAGGAGTAGGGGTCTACGAGCAGTACTTC. Encoded protein: CASSPGVGVYEQYF.

This clonotype showed up many times. V gene TRBV5-1 combines with J gene TRBJ1-2; D gene uncertain. From germline, CDR1 is SGHRS and CDR2 YFSETQ. This CDR3 has 12 residues. Trimming removed 6 bases at V and 3 bases at J, with 9 bases between. In nucleotides, the CDR3 is TGCGCCAGCAAAGGAGAATACTATGGCTACACCTTC. It codes for CASKGEYYGYTF.

This clonotype was counted once. The chain combines TRBV4-1 with TRBJ1-6; D gene ambiguous. The V gene's germline CDR1 is MGHRA and CDR2 YSYEKL. V dropped 7 bases and J dropped 11 bases, with 15 bases sitting between them. The CDR3 has 13 residues. The CDR3 coding sequence is TGCGCCAGCAAACCCGCTTTTCGTCCACCCCTCCACTTT. This encodes CASKPAFRPPLHF.

The sample holds one count of this clonotype. Since a much larger clone is just one base distant, this may be a read error. The rearrangement joins TRBV5-5 to TRBJ1-1; the D is unclear. CDR1 SGHKS and CDR2 YYEKEE come from the germline V gene (reference sequence). The CDR3 runs to 12 residues. The CDR3 sequence: CAGSLYGTEAFF. The CDR3 bases are TGTGCCGGCAGCTTGTACGGCACTGAAGCTTTCTTT.

The rearrangement joins TRBV3-1 to TRBJ2-3, with a tentative D call TRBD2 (6 bases). This CDR3 comprises 15 residues. Trimming removed 6 bases at V and 3 bases at J, with 16 bases between. CDR1 is LGHDT and CDR2 is YNNKEL in the germline V gene (reference sequence). The CDR3 nucleotides are TGTGCCAGCAGGAACGGGAGAGGGTTGACAGATACGCAGTATTTT. It is translated as CASRNGRGLTDTQYF.

As to this clonotype: One junction end does not reproduce the germline sequence, and a read error may be involved. The V and J genes are TRBV11-1 and TRBJ1-4; D gene ambiguous. The CDR3 is 13 residues long. CDR1 is SGHAT and CDR2 is FQDESV in the germline V gene (reference sequence). CDR3 residues: CASSDGDNEQLFF. CDR3 bases: TGTGCCAGCAGCGACGGGGATAATGAACAACTGTTTTTT.

Concerning this clonotype itself: A junction boundary mismatches the germline segment, possibly from a read error. The chain combines TRBV4-1 with TRBJ2-1; D gene uncertain. The CDR3 is 16 amino acids. Germline values: CDR1 MGHRA, CDR2 YSYEKL. This CDR3 is CASSSRLGSSYNEQCF. The CDR3 DNA is TGCGCCAGCAGCTCACGTCTAGGCTCCTCCTACAATGAGCAGTGCTTC.